This T cell receptor (beta chain) appears in the sequencing data of a study of cytomegalovirus exposure and HLA in healthy donors. CDR3 length: 16 residues. V was trimmed by 0 bases and J by 5 bases, leaving 16 bases between them. Germline assignment: CDR1 SGHAT and CDR2 FQNNGV. Both 60 Vbeta primers and 13 Jbeta primers went into the PCR. Original handling: About 11 million shared chains were among the 60 million to 80 million unique TCR beta chains that a later analysis counted. Profiled with immunoSEQ multiplex PCR; TCRdb holds only in-frame clones, not every one. The V and J calls and clone size were taken over from that table, and D and trimming were inferred from the DNA. This table holds around 150,000 clones, over 60% found once.

The sequenced material came from PBMCs. The TCR comes from a man aged 35-49 years in good health and CMV-seronegative. J is TRBJ2-5 and V is TRBV11-2, with TRBD1 as a possible D gene (6 bases). The CDR3 DNA follows: TGTGCCAGCAGCTTAGATACGGGGTGGGGGCGGGAGACCCAGTACTTC. Amino acid sequence: CASSLDTGWGRETQYF. The full variable domain, in which reference TRBV11-2 and TRBJ2-5 provide the parts outside the CDR3, is EAGVAQSPRYKIIEKRQSVAFWCNPISGHATLYWYQQILGQGPKLLIQFQNNGVVDDSQLPKDRFSAERLKGVDSTLKIQPAKLEDSAVYLCASSLDTGWGRETQYFGPGTRLLVL.